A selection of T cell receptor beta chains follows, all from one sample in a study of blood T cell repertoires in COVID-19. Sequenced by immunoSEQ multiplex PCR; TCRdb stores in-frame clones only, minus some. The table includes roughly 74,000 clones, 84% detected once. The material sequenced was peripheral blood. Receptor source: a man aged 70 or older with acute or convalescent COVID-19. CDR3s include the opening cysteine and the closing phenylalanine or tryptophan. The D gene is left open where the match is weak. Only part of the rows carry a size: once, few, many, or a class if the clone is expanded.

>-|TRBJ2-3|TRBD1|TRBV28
CAGRTGGSTDTQYF
TGTGCCGGACGGACAGGGGGAAGCACAGATACGCAGTATTTT
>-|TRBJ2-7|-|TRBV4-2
CASSPGTSGREQYF
TGTGCCAGCAGCCCCGGGACTTCGGGACGCGAGCAGTACTTC
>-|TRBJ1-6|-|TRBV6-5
CASSSPGRGANSPLHF
TGTGCCAGCAGTTCCCCAGGGCGCGGGGCCAATTCACCCCTCCACTTT
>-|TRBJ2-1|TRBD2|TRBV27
CASSLASGSLLNQFF
TGTGCCAGCAGTTTGGCTAGCGGGAGCCTCTTAAATCAGTTCTTC
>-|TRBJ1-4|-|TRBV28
CASSLAGPNEKLFF
TGTGCCAGCAGTTTAGCAGGGCCTAATGAAAAACTGTTTTTT
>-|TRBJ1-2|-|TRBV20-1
CSASGTLGGGDGYTF
TGCAGTGCTAGTGGCACATTGGGGGGAGGGGATGGCTACACCTTC
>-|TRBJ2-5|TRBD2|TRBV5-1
CASSPGLAGEGTQYF
TGCGCCAGCAGCCCCGGGTTAGCGGGAGAGGGGACCCAGTACTTC
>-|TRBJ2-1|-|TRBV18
CASSQKGGAEQFF
TGTGCCAGCTCACAAAAGGGGGGGGCTGAGCAGTTCTTC
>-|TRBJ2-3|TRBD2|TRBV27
CASSRRGGLFSTDTQYF
TGTGCCAGCAGTCGGCGGGGGGGCCTCTTTAGCACAGATACGCAGTATTTT
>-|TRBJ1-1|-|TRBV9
CASSVALNTEAFF
TGTGCCAGCAGCGTAGCTCTGAACACTGAAGCTTTCTTT
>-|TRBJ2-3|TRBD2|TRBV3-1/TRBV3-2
CASSQVSGGADTQYF
TGTGCCAGCAGCCAAGTAAGCGGGGGGGCAGATACGCAGTATTTT
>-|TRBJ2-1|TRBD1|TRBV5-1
CASSGTGTGLHNEQFF
TGCGCCAGCAGCGGGACCGGGACAGGGCTACACAATGAGCAGTTCTTC
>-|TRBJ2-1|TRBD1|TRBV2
CASTGTGRFYNEQFF
TGTGCCAGCACCGGGACAGGGAGATTTTACAATGAGCAGTTCTTC
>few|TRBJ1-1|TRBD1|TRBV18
CASSLLTGEGTEAFF
TGTGCCAGCTCACTCTTGACAGGGGAGGGGACTGAAGCTTTCTTT
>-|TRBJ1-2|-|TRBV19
CALAWEGGDYGYTF
TGTGCCCTGGCCTGGGAAGGAGGGGACTATGGCTACACCTTC
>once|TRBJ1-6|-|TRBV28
CASSGVNSPLHF
TGTGCCAGCAGTGGAGTTAATTCACCCCTCCACTTT
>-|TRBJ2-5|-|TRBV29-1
CSVEDWQQETQYF
TGCAGCGTTGAAGATTGGCAGCAAGAGACCCAGTACTTC
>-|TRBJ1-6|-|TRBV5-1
CASSLDRNYNSPLHF
TGCGCCAGCAGCTTGGACAGAAACTATAATTCACCCCTCCACTTT
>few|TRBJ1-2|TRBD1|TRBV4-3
CASSRGQGDYYGYTF
TGCGCCAGCAGCCGAGGACAGGGGGACTACTATGGCTACACCTTC
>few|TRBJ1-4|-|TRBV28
CASSLFYGDTIRATNEKLFF
TGTGCCAGCAGTTTATTCTATGGGGACACTATTCGGGCAACTAATGAAAAACTGTTTTTT
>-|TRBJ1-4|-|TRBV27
CASSFQGEEKLFF
TGTGCCAGCAGTTTCCAGGGTGAGGAAAAACTGTTTTTT
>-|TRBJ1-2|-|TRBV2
CASSDPGGTNYGYTF
TGTGCCAGCAGTGACCCCGGAGGAACTAACTATGGCTACACCTTC
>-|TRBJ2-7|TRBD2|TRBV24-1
CATSDSSGRAWDEQYF
TGTGCCACCAGTGATTCTAGCGGGAGGGCTTGGGACGAGCAGTACTTC
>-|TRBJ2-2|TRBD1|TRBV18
CASSASGQENTGELFF
TGTGCCAGCTCAGCTTCGGGACAGGAGAACACCGGGGAGCTGTTTTTT
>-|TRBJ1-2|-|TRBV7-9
CASSLAQGTYGYTF
TGTGCCAGCAGCTTAGCGCAGGGTACCTATGGCTACACCTTC
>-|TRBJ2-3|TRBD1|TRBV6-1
CASSVGQGAGRATDTQYF
TGTGCCAGCAGTGTCGGACAGGGGGCCGGGAGGGCTACAGATACGCAGTATTTT